Presented here are 16 T cell receptor beta chains from one specimen sequenced in a study of CD8 T cells in ankylosing spondylitis. Broader study findings: Blood from ankylosing spondylitis patients appeared to carry a characteristic roughly 8-variant TCR beta motif.

Antigen specificity for these receptors is unknown. Each CDR3 protein gets one entry after TCRdb re-called the 5' RACE reads with MiXCR. Counted here are around 890,000 distinct CDR3 sequences, about 12% occurring once; the ten biggest clones make up 0.51%. Sequences were obtained from blood, either unsorted or a sorted T cell fraction (not recorded which). Receptor source: a male donor with ankylosing spondylitis.

The chain uses TRBV12-3 or TRBV12-4 and TRBJ1-1; 8 bases fit TRBD1. The CDR3 is 14 residues long. The V gene end was trimmed by 5 bases and the J gene end by 11 bases; junction bases not matched to a gene: 13. The CDR3 loop is CASSTYAGGFRAFF. The CDR3 DNA follows: TGTGCCAGCAGTACATACGCAGGGGGCTTTAGGGCTTTCTTT.

This clonotype appeared a few times. The rearrangement links TRBV28 to TRBJ2-5; no clear D. The CDR3 length is 12 residues. V gave up 7 bases and J gave up 5 bases, with 11 bases separating them. CDR1 and CDR2 (germline): MDHEN, SYDVKM. The CDR3: CASKASLETQYF. Here the CDR3 DNA reads TGTGCCAGCAAGGCCAGTCTGGAGACCCAGTACTTC. Complete variable domain (other parts from reference TRBV28 and TRBJ2-5): DVKVTQSSRYLVKRTGEKVFLECVQDMDHENMFWYRQDPGLGLRLIYFSYDVKMKEKGDIPEGYSVSREKKERFSLILESASTNQTSMYLCASKASLETQYFGPGTRLLVL.

The chain couples TRBV20-1 to TRBJ2-3; a possible D gene is TRBD2 (5 bases). The CDR3 sequence is 14 residues long. Per the germline V gene, CDR1 is DFQATT and CDR2 is SNEGSKA (reference sequence). V dropped 6 bases and J dropped 4 bases, with 17 bases sitting between them. In DNA, the CDR3 is TGCAGTGCCCCTCCCTCCGGGCGGGCAGATACGCAGTATTTT. It encodes CSAPPSGRADTQYF.

The chain recombines TRBV10-3 with TRBJ1-6, with D uncertain. V lost 1 base to trimming and J lost 14 bases, with 18 bases between them. Germline loops: CDR1 ENHRY, CDR2 SYGVKD. The CDR3 has 15 residues. CDR3 DNA: TGTGCCATCAGTGAGTATGAACGACGTTTGGCAACCCTCCACTTT. It encodes CAISEYERRLATLHF.

The chain couples TRBV6-1 to TRBJ2-7, with 10 nucleotides matching TRBD1. The V segment lost 7 bases and the J segment 1 base; nucleotides outside the gene matches: 10. Germline CDR1 MNHNS, CDR2 SASEGT. The CDR3 is 16 amino acids. The CDR3 sequence is CASTPRGTGASYEQYF. The CDR3 nucleotides read TGTGCCAGCACCCCTCGGGGGACAGGGGCGTCCTACGAGCAGTACTTC.

The J gene is TRBJ2-7, the V gene TRBV11-2; 12 positions agree with TRBD2. Germline values: CDR1 SGHAT, CDR2 FQNNGV. V trimming: 7 bases; J trimming: 4 bases; junction bases outside the gene matches: 11. CDR3 size: 16 residues. The CDR3 DNA reads TGTGCCAGCACACGACTAGCGGGAGTACGCGCATACGAGCAGTACTTC. It is translated as CASTRLAGVRAYEQYF. The full variable domain, completed using reference TRBV11-2 and TRBJ2-7, is EAGVAQSPRYKIIEKRQSVAFWCNPISGHATLYWYQQILGQGPKLLIQFQNNGVVDDSQLPKDRFSAERLKGVDSTLKIQPAKLEDSAVYLCASTRLAGVRAYEQYFGPGTRLTVT.

The J gene is TRBJ1-5, the V gene TRBV2, with D maybe TRBD1 (6 bases). Per germline, CDR1 SNHLY and CDR2 FYNNEI. V shed 5 bases and J shed 3 bases, with 11 bases lying between them. This CDR3 has 14 residues. CDR3 amino acids: CASSYRVDNQPQHF. The DNA of the CDR3 is TGTGCCAGCAGTTACAGGGTTGACAATCAGCCCCAGCATTTT. Full variable domain (rest looked up from reference TRBV2 and TRBJ1-5): EPEVTQTPSHQVTQMGQEVILRCVPISNHLYFYWYRQILGQKVEFLVSFYNNEISEKSEIFDDQFSVERPDGSNFTLKIRSTKLEDSAMYFCASSYRVDNQPQHFGDGTRLSIL.

The sample holds many counts of this clonotype. The chain is built from TRBV20-1 and TRBJ2-7, with 12 bases lining up with TRBD2. Unmatched junction bases numbered 9, after V lost 6 bases and J lost 3 bases. CDR3 length: 15 residues. CDR1 and CDR2 from the germline V gene are DFQATT and SNEGSKA (reference sequence). In nucleotides, the CDR3 is TGCAGTGCCCGACAAGGGACTAGCGGGCGCTACGAGCAGTACTTC. Protein sequence: CSARQGTSGRYEQYF.

This clonotype was counted a few times. This chain uses TRBV7-2 with TRBJ1-2, with TRBD1 as a possible D gene (6 bases). CDR3 length: 17 residues. V shed 3 bases and J shed 0 bases, with 17 bases lying between them. Germline lookup yields CDR1 SGHTA and CDR2 FQGNSA. The CDR3 coding sequence is TGTGCCAGCAGCTTGCCAGACAGGCAACGTCCTAACTATGGCTACACCTTC. Its protein product is CASSLPDRQRPNYGYTF.

The chain employs TRBV7-2 and TRBJ2-2, with 8 bases fitting TRBD2. The CDR3 runs to 16 residues. The germline V gene has CDR1 SGHTA and CDR2 FQGNSA. V lost 4 bases and J lost 2; bases outside the gene matches: 6. CDR3 region: CASSSKAGVNTGELFF. CDR3 nucleotides: TGTGCCAGCAGCTCGAAAGCGGGAGTCAACACCGGGGAGCTGTTTTTT.

This clonotype turned up a few times. The rearrangement uses TRBV20-1 and TRBJ1-5; D gene uncertain. Per the germline V gene, CDR1 is DFQATT and CDR2 is SNEGSKA (reference sequence). The CDR3 has 13 residues. The V end was cut by 3 bases, the J end by 9 bases, with 15 bases between. CDR3 loop: CSASDGGLRPQHF. CDR3 DNA sequence: TGCAGTGCTAGCGACGGCGGGTTAAGGCCCCAGCATTTT.

Only a few counts were recorded for this clonotype. The chain joins TRBV5-1 to TRBJ2-3; D remains ambiguous. CDR3 length equals 15 residues. The germline gives CDR1 SGHRS, CDR2 YFSETQ. V lost 3 bases and J 2 bases, leaving 13 bases between the germline ends. The CDR3 protein is CASSSGRPFTDTQYF. The CDR3 bases are TGCGCCAGCAGCTCAGGACGGCCGTTCACAGATACGCAGTATTTT.

This clonotype was detected only a few times. V is TRBV5-1 and J is TRBJ1-2; no clear D. V was pared by 3 bases and J by 7 bases, with 22 bases between. In germline, CDR1 is SGHRS, CDR2 YFSETQ. The CDR3 length is 16 residues. The CDR3 spells CASSSVPNSGLSGYTF. CDR3 nucleotides: TGCGCCAGCAGCTCAGTGCCCAACAGCGGTCTAAGTGGCTACACCTTC.

The gene calls are TRBV20-1 and TRBJ2-7; D remains unclear. The length of the CDR3 is 13 residues. V lost 0 bases, J lost 6 bases, and 12 bases lay in between. CDR1 and CDR2 (germline): DFQATT, SNEGSKA (reference sequence). The CDR3 DNA follows: TGCAGTGCTAGAGATCCTAAGGGAATCGAGCAGTACTTC. Translating it yields CSARDPKGIEQYF.

The genes are TRBV24-1 and TRBJ2-1; 8 nucleotides align to TRBD1. There are 17 residues in the CDR3. V dropped 0 bases and J dropped 1; count of bases not matched to a gene: 4. The germline V gene encodes CDR1 KGHDR and CDR2 SFDVKD. CDR3 nucleotide sequence: TGTGCCACCAGTGATTTGCCCGGACAGGGTTCCTACAATGAGCAGTTCTTC. Translated: CATSDLPGQGSYNEQFF.

This clonotype occurred a few times. The J gene is TRBJ2-7, the V gene TRBV10-3; no firm D call. V lost 3 bases and J 3 bases, leaving 9 bases between the germline ends. CDR1 is ENHRY, CDR2 SYGVKD, per germline. CDR3 length equals 13 residues. The CDR3 sequence is CAISEWRNYEQYF. Here the CDR3 DNA reads TGTGCCATCAGTGAATGGCGGAACTACGAGCAGTACTTC.